These T cell receptor beta chains were read from a single sample in a study of PD-1 blockade in classical Hodgkin lymphoma. The assay was immunoSEQ multiplex PCR, and TCRdb's table has in-frame clones only and misses some. The table shows more than 5,500 clones, with around 57% occurring only once. The source was CD8+ T cells from blood, collected at baseline. The receptors shown here come from a human donor with classical Hodgkin lymphoma. Both conserved end residues are part of each CDR3. The D gene is left open where the match is weak. Size values are once, few and many counts, or a class for expanded clones, and some rows have none.

v_call	d_call	j_call	clone_size	cdr3_aa	cdr3_nt
TRBV7-2	-	TRBJ2-1	-	CASDDPGYEQFF	TGTGCCAGCGACGACCCGGGCTATGAGCAGTTCTTC
TRBV15	TRBD2	TRBJ2-7	-	CATSRSGRAYEQYF	TGTGCCACCAGCCGTAGCGGGAGGGCCTACGAGCAGTACTTC
TRBV21-1	-	TRBJ2-3	-	CASSIYAGAFNTVCISTDTQYF	TGTGCCAGCAGCATTTATGCCGGGGCCTTCAACACGGTTTGCATAAGCACAGATACGCAGTATTTT
TRBV11-3	TRBD1	TRBJ2-7	-	CASSGRQGPYEQYF	TGTGCCAGCAGCGGCCGACAGGGACCCTACGAGCAGTACTTC
TRBV4-1	TRBD1	TRBJ2-7	-	CASSHRPGQGSYEQYF	TGCGCCAGCAGCCACAGACCGGGACAGGGGTCCTACGAGCAGTACTTC
TRBV18	-	TRBJ1-1	few	CASLLAGDPQPNTEAFF	TGTGCCAGCCTGCTCGCAGGGGATCCCCAGCCGAACACTGAAGCTTTCTTT
TRBV9	-	TRBJ2-7	-	CASSEGGGYEQYF	TGTGCCAGCAGCGAGGGGGGAGGCTACGAGCAGTACTTC
TRBV5-6	TRBD2	TRBJ2-1	-	CASSLAGGVDEQFF	TGTGCCAGCAGCTTAGCGGGAGGGGTTGATGAGCAGTTCTTC
TRBV15	-	TRBJ2-7	-	CATSREGGGLYEQYF	TGTGCCACCAGCAGAGAAGGAGGGGGGTTGTACGAGCAGTACTTC
TRBV19	-	TRBJ1-2	-	CASSLIPGDNYGYTF	TGTGCCAGTAGTCTTATTCCGGGAGACAACTATGGCTACACCTTC
TRBV6-5	-	TRBJ1-2	-	CASSYSKAGGYGYTF	TGTGCCAGCAGTTACTCGAAAGCGGGGGGGTATGGCTACACCTTC
TRBV4-1	-	TRBJ2-7	-	CASSQDFAPGYEQYF	TGCGCCAGCAGCCAAGATTTTGCTCCCGGCTACGAGCAGTACTTC
TRBV10-1	TRBD1	TRBJ2-7	-	CASSESGQGAYEQYF	TGCGCCAGCAGTGAGTCCGGGCAGGGGGCCTACGAGCAGTACTTC
TRBV5-1	-	TRBJ2-7	-	CASSPPDSYEQYF	TGCGCCAGCAGCCCCCCGGACTCCTACGAGCAGTACTTC
TRBV27	-	TRBJ2-3	-	CASSSPGRPTDTQYF	TGTGCCAGCAGTTCCCCGGGCCGCCCCACAGATACGCAGTATTTT
TRBV5-6	-	TRBJ2-7	-	CASSFKGFEQYF	TGTGCCAGCAGCTTTAAGGGGTTCGAGCAGTACTTC
TRBV7-9	TRBD1	TRBJ2-5	-	CASSRTGQETQYF	TGTGCCAGCAGCCGGACAGGGCAAGAGACCCAGTACTTC
TRBV27	-	TRBJ2-7	-	CASSPVDRAYEQYF	TGTGCCAGCAGTCCCGTAGACAGAGCCTACGAGCAGTACTTC